This TCR beta chain originates from a study of CXCR3-negative and CXCR3-positive naive CD8 T cells. With roughly 300,000 cells each, the CD8+ T cell subsets were individually sorted in triplicate. Germline-derived CDR1 and CDR2 are MDHEN and SYDVKM. This CDR3 has 17 residues. Turning to this clonotype: Its target is not known.

Study observations and caveats: The study inferred TCR strength from TRB CDR3 properties and found comparable surface CD5 between naive subsets. TRBV-TRBJ usage was alike in naive CXCR3-negative and CXCR3-positive cells but differed in memory cells. CXCR3-negative naive cells had less hydrophobic TRB CDR3s than did CXCR3-positive naive cells.

The method, 5' RACE with UMI labels, was used to prepare the TRB cDNA libraries. TCRdb reprocessed the 5' RACE reads; each CDR3 protein has one entry and no DNA is given. Its listing shows more than 65,000 distinct CDR3 sequences. The sequence was obtained from a human donor in good health. Some clones in this sample may be carry-over from other donors' samples. This chain connects TRBV28 to TRBJ2-2; the TRBD1 assignment by TCRdb is unverifiable without DNA. What was sequenced was naive CXCR3- CD8+ T cells from blood. The sample's subset: CD45RO-CCR7+CD27+CD95- naive CD8+ T cells lacking CXCR3 (TNR3-). The CDR3 loop is CASSTPVAGREAGELFF.